The TCR beta chain described here comes from a study of blood T cell repertoires in COVID-19. V dropped 1 base and J dropped 1 base, with 11 bases sitting between them. CDR1 and CDR2 from the germline V gene are SGHRS and YFSETQ. This CDR3 contains 16 residues. Measured with immunoSEQ multiplex PCR; TCRdb has only the in-frame clones, and not every one. The data contain approximately 150,000 clones, 80% to 90% of them seen just once; the ten biggest clones take up approximately 35%. This TCR came from a man aged 50 or older who had recovered from COVID-19. The specimen was peripheral blood. The chain joins TRBV5-1 to TRBJ1-4; weak D call: TRBD1 (6 bases). The CDR3 nucleotides read TGCGCCAGCAGCTTGCAGGGGCTAGGAACTAATGAAAAACTGTTTTTT. Amino acids: CASSLQGLGTNEKLFF. Combining the CDR3 with reference TRBV5-1 and TRBJ1-4 gives the whole variable domain KAGVTQTPRYLIKTRGQQVTLSCSPISGHRSVSWYQQTPGQGLQFLFEYFSETQRNKGNFPGRFSGRQFSNSRSEMNVSTLELGDSALYLCASSLQGLGTNEKLFFGSGTQLSVL.